This T cell receptor (beta chain) was captured by sequencing in a study of blood T cell repertoires in COVID-19. On the study more broadly: Cohort 3 donors were reported recovered after two negative PCRs, clearance, or symptom resolution. Nucleic acid was either cDNA or gDNA, and it came from T cells, B-cell-depleted T cells, or PBMCs.

Original handling: Amplification of reference gene primers was used by the study to estimate nucleated cell counts. The repertoire was sequenced with immunoSEQ multiplex PCR; TCRdb's copy has only in-frame clones and lacks some. D and trimming were read from the DNA, whereas the V and J calls and clone size are those reported in that table. The table records roughly 340,000 clones, around 87% of them present only once. Participants reported their clinical history, and cohort assignment relied on those reports. Material for sequencing was PBMCs or T cells enriched from blood (not recorded which). The clonotype originates from a man aged 40-50 years in a cohort exposed to, infected with or recovered from COVID-19 (not recorded which).

The CDR3 DNA is TGTGCCAGCAGTCCACAGGGGGATTATGGCTACACCTTC. Translated: CASSPQGDYGYTF. The chain couples TRBV27 to TRBJ1-2, with 8 bases matching TRBD1. V trimming: 5 bases; J trimming: 5 bases; junction bases outside the gene matches: 4. The germline CDR1 and CDR2 sequences are MNHEY and SMNVEV (reference sequence). The CDR3 has 13 amino acids.